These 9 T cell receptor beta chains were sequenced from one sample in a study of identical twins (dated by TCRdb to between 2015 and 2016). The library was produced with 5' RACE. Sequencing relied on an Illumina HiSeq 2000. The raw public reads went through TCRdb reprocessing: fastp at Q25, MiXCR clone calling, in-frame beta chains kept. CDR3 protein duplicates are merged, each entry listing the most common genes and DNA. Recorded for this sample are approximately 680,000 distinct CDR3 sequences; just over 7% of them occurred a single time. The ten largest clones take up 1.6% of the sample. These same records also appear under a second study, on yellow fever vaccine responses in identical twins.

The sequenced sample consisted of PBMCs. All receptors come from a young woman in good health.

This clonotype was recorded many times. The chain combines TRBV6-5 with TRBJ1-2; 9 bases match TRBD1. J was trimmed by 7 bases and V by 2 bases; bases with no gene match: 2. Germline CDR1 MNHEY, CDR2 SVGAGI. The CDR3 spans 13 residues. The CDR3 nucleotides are TGTGCCAGCAGTTACGTACAGGGGGCTGGCTACACCTTC. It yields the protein CASSYVQGAGYTF.

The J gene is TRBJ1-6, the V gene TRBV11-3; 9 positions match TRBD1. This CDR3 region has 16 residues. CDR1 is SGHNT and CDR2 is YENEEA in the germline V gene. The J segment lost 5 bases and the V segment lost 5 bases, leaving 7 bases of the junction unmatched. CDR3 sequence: CASSHGTGRNNSPLHF. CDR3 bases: TGTGCCAGCAGCCACGGGACAGGGCGGAATAATTCACCCCTCCACTTT.

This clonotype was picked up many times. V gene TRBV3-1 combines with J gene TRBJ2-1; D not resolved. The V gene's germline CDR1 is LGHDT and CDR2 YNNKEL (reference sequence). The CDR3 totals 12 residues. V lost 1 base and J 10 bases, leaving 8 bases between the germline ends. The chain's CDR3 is CASSQVPTEQFF. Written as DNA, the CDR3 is TGTGCCAGCAGCCAAGTTCCGACAGAGCAGTTCTTC.

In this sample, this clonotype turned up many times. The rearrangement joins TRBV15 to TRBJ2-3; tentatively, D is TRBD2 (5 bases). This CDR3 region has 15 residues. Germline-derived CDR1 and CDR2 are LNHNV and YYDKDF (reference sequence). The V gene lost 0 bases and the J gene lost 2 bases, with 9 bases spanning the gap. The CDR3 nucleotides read TGTGCCACCAGCAGAGACGGGATTTACACAGATACGCAGTATTTT. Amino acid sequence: CATSRDGIYTDTQYF.

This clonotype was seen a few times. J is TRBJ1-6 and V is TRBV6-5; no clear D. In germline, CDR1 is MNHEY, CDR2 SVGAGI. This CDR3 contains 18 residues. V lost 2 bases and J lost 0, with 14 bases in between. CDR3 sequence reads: CASSYREPTRSYNSPLHF. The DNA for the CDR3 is TGTGCCAGCAGTTACCGAGAACCGACCCGCTCCTATAATTCACCCCTCCACTTT.

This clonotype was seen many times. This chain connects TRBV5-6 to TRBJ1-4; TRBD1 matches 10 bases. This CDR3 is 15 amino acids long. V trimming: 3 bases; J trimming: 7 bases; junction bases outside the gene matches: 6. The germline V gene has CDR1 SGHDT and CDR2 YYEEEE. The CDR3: CASSSRDRGTEKLFF. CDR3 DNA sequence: TGTGCCAGCAGCTCCCGGGACAGGGGAACTGAAAAACTGTTTTTT. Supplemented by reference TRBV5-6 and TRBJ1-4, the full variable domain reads DAGVTQSPTHLIKTRGQQVTLRCSPKSGHDTVSWYQQALGQGPQFIFQYYEEEERQRGNFPDRFSGHQFPNYSSELNVNALLLGDSALYLCASSSRDRGTEKLFFGSGTQLSVL.

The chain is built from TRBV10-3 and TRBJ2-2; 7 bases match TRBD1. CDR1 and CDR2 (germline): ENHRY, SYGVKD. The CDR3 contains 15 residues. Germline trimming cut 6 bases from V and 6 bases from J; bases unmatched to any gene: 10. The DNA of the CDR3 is TGTGCCATCAGCCTCCGGGACAGTAAATCCGGGGAGCTGTTTTTT. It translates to CAISLRDSKSGELFF.

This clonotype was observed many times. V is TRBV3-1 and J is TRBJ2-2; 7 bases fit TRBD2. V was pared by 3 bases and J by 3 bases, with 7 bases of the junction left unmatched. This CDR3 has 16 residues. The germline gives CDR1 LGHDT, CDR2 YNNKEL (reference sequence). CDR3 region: CASSHRLAPYTGELFF. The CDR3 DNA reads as TGTGCCAGCAGCCACCGACTAGCTCCTTACACCGGGGAGCTGTTTTTT.

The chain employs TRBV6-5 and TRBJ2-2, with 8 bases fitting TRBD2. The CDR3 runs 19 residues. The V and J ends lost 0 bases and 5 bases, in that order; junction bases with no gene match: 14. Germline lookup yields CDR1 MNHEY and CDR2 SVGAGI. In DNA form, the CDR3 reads TGTGCCAGCAGTTACTCGACTTTTTCGACTAGCGCCTGGACCGGGGAGCTGTTTTTT. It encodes CASSYSTFSTSAWTGELFF.